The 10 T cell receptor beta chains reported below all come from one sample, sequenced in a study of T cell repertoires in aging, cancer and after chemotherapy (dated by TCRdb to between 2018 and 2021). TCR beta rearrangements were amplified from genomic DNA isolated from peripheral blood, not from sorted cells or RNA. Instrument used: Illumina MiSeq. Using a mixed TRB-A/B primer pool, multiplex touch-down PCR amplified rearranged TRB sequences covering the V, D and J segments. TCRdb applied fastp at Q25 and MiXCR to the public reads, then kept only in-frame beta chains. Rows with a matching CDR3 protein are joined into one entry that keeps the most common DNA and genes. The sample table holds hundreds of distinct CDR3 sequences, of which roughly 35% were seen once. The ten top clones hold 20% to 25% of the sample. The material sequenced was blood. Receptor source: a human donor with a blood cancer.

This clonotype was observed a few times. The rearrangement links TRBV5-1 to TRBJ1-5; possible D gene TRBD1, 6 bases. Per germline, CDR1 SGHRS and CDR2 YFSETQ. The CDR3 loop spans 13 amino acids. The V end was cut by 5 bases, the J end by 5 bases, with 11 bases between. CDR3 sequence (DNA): TGCGCCAGCAGGGGGGGGGGCGATCAGCCCCAGCATTTT. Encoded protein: CASRGGGDQPQHF. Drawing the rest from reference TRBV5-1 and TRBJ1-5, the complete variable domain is KAGVTQTPRYLIKTRGQQVTLSCSPISGHRSVSWYQQTPGQGLQFLFEYFSETQRNKGNFPGRFSGRQFSNSRSEMNVSTLELGDSALYLCASRGGGDQPQHFGDGTRLSIL.

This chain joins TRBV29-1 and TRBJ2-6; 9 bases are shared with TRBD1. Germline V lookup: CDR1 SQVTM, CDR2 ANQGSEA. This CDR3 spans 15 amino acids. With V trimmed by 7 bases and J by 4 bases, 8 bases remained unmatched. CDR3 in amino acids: CSARTGAWGANVLTF. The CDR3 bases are TGCAGCGCCCGGACAGGGGCGTGGGGGGCCAACGTCCTGACTTTC.

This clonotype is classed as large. The CDR3 DNA follows: TGCAGTGGCGAGACGGGGGGAGGGGAGACCCAGTACTTC. This sequence encodes CSGETGGGETQYF. The chain recombines TRBV20-1 with TRBJ2-5; 7 bases are a match to TRBD2. The CDR3 length is 13 residues. The ends lost 7 bases at V and 5 bases at J; junction bases unmatched: 10. From germline, CDR1 is DFQATT and CDR2 SNEGSKA (reference sequence).

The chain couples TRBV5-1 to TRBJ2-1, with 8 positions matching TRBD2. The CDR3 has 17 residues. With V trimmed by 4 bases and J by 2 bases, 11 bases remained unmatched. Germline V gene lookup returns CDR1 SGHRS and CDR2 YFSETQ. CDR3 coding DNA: TGCGCCAGCAGCATCGGGACGGGGGGGGCCACCTACAATGAGCAGTTCTTC. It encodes CASSIGTGGATYNEQFF.

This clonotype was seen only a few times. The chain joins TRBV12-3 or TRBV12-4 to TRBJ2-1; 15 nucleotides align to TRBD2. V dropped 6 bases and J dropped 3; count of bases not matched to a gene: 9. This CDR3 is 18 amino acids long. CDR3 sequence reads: CASSRDGTSGGFYNEQFF. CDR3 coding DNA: TGTGCCAGCAGCCGCGATGGGACTAGCGGGGGGTTCTACAATGAGCAGTTCTTC.

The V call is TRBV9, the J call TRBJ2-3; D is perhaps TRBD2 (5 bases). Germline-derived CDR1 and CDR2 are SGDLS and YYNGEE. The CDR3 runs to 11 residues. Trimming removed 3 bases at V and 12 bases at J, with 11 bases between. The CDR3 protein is CASSDLGVQYF. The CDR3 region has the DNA TGTGCCAGCAGCGATCTGGGAGTTCAGTATTTT.

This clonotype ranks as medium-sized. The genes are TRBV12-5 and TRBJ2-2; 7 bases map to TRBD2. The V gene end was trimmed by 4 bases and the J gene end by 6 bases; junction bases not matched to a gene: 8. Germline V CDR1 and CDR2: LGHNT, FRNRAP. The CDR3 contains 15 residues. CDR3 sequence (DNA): TGTGCTAGTGGTTCTAGCGGACCCCCGGCCGGGGAGCTGTTTTTT. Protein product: CASGSSGPPAGELFF.

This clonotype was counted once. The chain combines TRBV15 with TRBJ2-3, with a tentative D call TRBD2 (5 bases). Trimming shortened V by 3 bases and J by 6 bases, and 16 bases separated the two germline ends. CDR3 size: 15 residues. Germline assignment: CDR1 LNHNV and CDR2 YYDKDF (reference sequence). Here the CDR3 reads CATSRARGSPDTQYF. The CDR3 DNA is TGTGCCACCAGCAGGGCTCGGGGTTCACCGGATACGCAGTATTTT. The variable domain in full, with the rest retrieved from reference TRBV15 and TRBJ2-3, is DAMVIQNPRYQVTQFGKPVTLSCSQTLNHNVMYWYQQKSSQAPKLLFHYYDKDFNNEADTPDNFQSRRPNTSFCFLDIRSPGLGDTAMYLCATSRARGSPDTQYFGPGTRLTVL.

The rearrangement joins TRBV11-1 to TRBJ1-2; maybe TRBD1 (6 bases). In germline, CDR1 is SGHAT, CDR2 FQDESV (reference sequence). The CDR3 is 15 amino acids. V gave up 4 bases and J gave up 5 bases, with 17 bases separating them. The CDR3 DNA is TGTGCCAGCAGCTCGGGGGCCGGTGGGGGGTATGGCTACACCTTC. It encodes CASSSGAGGGYGYTF.

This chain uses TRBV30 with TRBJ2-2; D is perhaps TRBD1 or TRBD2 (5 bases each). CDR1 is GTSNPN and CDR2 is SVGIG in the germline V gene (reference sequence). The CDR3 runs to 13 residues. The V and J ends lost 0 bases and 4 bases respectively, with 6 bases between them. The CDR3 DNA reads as TGTGCCTGGAGTGTAGGGACCACCGGGGAGCTGTTTTTT. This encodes CAWSVGTTGELFF.